Presented here are 24 T cell receptor beta chains from one specimen sequenced in a study of cytomegalovirus exposure and HLA in healthy donors. Amplification used 60 Vbeta primers and 13 Jbeta primers. Profiling relied on immunoSEQ multiplex PCR, and the TCRdb table lists in-frame clones only, not all of them. The sample includes fewer than 75,000 clones, around 83% of them seen just once. The source material was PBMCs. Every receptor here comes from a man aged 25-40 years in good health and CMV-seronegative.

The chain couples TRBV18 to TRBJ2-1; D not resolved. The CDR3 length is 13 residues. CDR1 and CDR2 from the germline V gene are KGHSH and LQKENI. V shed 3 bases and J shed 2 bases, with 5 bases lying between them. CDR3 loop: CASSPITYNEQFF. In DNA form, the CDR3 reads TGTGCCAGCTCACCCATCACCTACAATGAGCAGTTCTTC. Variable domain in full (rest from reference TRBV18 and TRBJ2-1): NAGVMQNPRHLVRRRGQEARLRCSPMKGHSHVYWYRQLPEEGLKFMVYLQKENIIDESGMPKERFSAEFPKEGPSILRIQQVVRGDSAAYFCASSPITYNEQFFGPGTRLTVL.

The chain combines TRBV6-6 with TRBJ1-5; perhaps TRBD1 as D (6 bases). Per germline, CDR1 MNHNY and CDR2 SVGAGI (reference sequence). This CDR3 spans 14 amino acids. V was trimmed by 7 bases and J by 4 bases, leaving 14 bases between them. CDR3 residues: CASTQTGPNQPQHF. The CDR3 coding sequence is TGTGCCAGCACCCAGACAGGCCCTAATCAGCCCCAGCATTTT.

The chain couples TRBV7-2 to TRBJ2-7; D is possibly TRBD2 (6 bases). V was pared by 5 bases and J by 2 bases, with 10 bases between. The CDR3 extends over 13 amino acids. The germline CDR1 and CDR2 sequences are SGHTA and FQGNSA. The CDR3 protein is CASSEGLTYEQYF. The CDR3 coding sequence is TGTGCCAGCAGCGAGGGACTGACCTACGAGCAGTACTTC.

This chain links TRBV9 with TRBJ2-7, with 12 bases matching TRBD2. The CDR3 runs 14 residues. The V gene end was trimmed by 3 bases and the J gene end by 5 bases; junction bases not matched to a gene: 3. Germline CDR1 reads SGDLS; CDR2 reads YYNGEE. CDR3 in amino acids: CASSGTSGVDEQYF. DNA for the CDR3: TGTGCCAGCAGCGGGACTAGCGGGGTCGACGAGCAGTACTTC.

The rearrangement links TRBV7-6 to TRBJ1-6; D unclear. V was clipped by 1 base and J by 7 bases, with 20 bases between them. The CDR3 loop spans 18 amino acids. Per the germline V gene, CDR1 is SGHVS and CDR2 is FNYEAQ. As DNA, the CDR3 is TGTGCCAGCAGCTTAGTGAGCTTCATACAAAGAGGCAATTCACCCCTCCACTTT. Amino acid sequence: CASSLVSFIQRGNSPLHF.

There are a few counts of this clone. The chain recombines TRBV25-1 with TRBJ1-1; D remains unclear. Trimming left V 10 bases short and J 4 bases short, with 16 bases between. Germline loops: CDR1 MGHDK, CDR2 SYGVNS. This CDR3 spans 13 amino acids. The DNA of the CDR3 is TGTGCCACCCTTCGGGAGTATGGCACTGAAGCTTTCTTT. Translating gives CATLREYGTEAFF.

The chain employs TRBV5-4 and TRBJ2-1; no reliable D call. The CDR3 is 16 amino acids. Germline lookup yields CDR1 SGHNT and CDR2 YYREEE (reference sequence). V shed 4 bases and J shed 0 bases, with 14 bases lying between them. Here the CDR3 DNA reads TGTGCCAGCAGCCCCCCAAAATACAGCTCCTACAATGAGCAGTTCTTC. Translating it yields CASSPPKYSSYNEQFF.

The rearrangement links TRBV29-1 to TRBJ2-5, with 9 bases fitting TRBD1. The closer fit of TRBJ2-7 to the DNA end suggests the J call may be wrong. This CDR3 has 12 residues. Germline V gene lookup returns CDR1 SQVTM and CDR2 ANQGSEA. The CDR3 is CSASDRGYEQYF. CDR3 nucleotide sequence: TGCAGCGCGTCGGACAGGGGTTACGAGCAGTACTTC.

V is TRBV5-5 and J is TRBJ1-1; the D gene is possibly TRBD1 (5 bases). The CDR3 consists of 16 residues. The germline V gene has CDR1 SGHKS and CDR2 YYEKEE (reference sequence). Trimming left V 1 base short and J 0 bases short, with 13 bases between. CDR3 sequence reads: CASSLSGAAMNTEAFF. The DNA for the CDR3 is TGTGCCAGCAGCTTGAGTGGGGCGGCCATGAACACTGAAGCTTTCTTT.

V gene TRBV12-5 combines with J gene TRBJ1-1; D is unresolved. The V end lost 1 base, the J end lost 0 bases, and 9 bases lay between the germline ends. This CDR3 region has 15 residues. CDR1 LGHNT and CDR2 FRNRAP come from the germline V gene. CDR3: CASGLGEGLNTEAFF. The CDR3 DNA follows: TGTGCTAGTGGTTTGGGGGAGGGCCTGAACACTGAAGCTTTCTTT.

This chain connects TRBV29-1 to TRBJ2-7; D may be TRBD1 (5 bases). There are 14 residues in the CDR3. Deletions cut 2 bases from V and 0 bases from J, with 11 bases between. Germline CDR1 and CDR2: SQVTM and ANQGSEA. The CDR3 DNA sequence: TGCAGCGTTGAACGGTCAGACAGCTCCTACGAGCAGTACTTC. Encoded protein: CSVERSDSSYEQYF.

The chain couples TRBV9 to TRBJ1-2, with D tentatively TRBD1 (5 bases). Germline V CDR1 and CDR2: SGDLS, YYNGEE. This CDR3 comprises 12 residues. Trimming removed 4 bases from V and 9 bases from J, with 13 bases in between. This CDR3 reads CASSSVGDRYTF. The DNA for the CDR3 is TGTGCCAGCAGCTCAGTAGGGGATCGCTACACCTTC.

This clone appeared a single time. V gene TRBV18 combines with J gene TRBJ1-2; 7 positions agree with TRBD1. CDR1 KGHSH and CDR2 LQKENI come from the germline V gene. This CDR3 is built from 14 residues. V lost 6 bases to trimming and J lost 5 bases; unmatched junction nucleotides: 9. CDR3 bases: TGTGCCAGCTCCCCCGGACAGGAGACATATGGCTACACCTTC. Translating it yields CASSPGQETYGYTF.

V and J are TRBV27 and TRBJ1-5, with D maybe TRBD1 (6 bases). Per the germline V gene, CDR1 is MNHEY and CDR2 is SMNVEV (reference sequence). V lost 0 bases and J lost 7, with 16 bases in between. The CDR3 extends over 16 amino acids. In nucleotides, the CDR3 is TGTGCCAGCAGTTTATCCTACAGGGCCCCCGGGCAGCCCCAGCATTTT. It codes for CASSLSYRAPGQPQHF.

The J gene is TRBJ2-5, the V gene TRBV19; D perhaps matches TRBD1 (5 bases). Germline V gene lookup returns CDR1 LNHDA and CDR2 SQIVND (reference sequence). Trimming shortened V by 6 bases and J by 0 bases, and 11 bases separated the two germline ends. This CDR3 comprises 14 residues. This chain's CDR3 is CASRRTGDQETQYF. The CDR3 region has the DNA TGTGCCAGTAGAAGAACAGGAGACCAAGAGACCCAGTACTTC.

The rearrangement joins TRBV5-1 to TRBJ2-7, with 11 positions matching TRBD2. The CDR3 contains 15 residues. Trimming took 7 bases from V and 7 from J; bases not matched to a gene: 13. Germline V gene sequence: CDR1 SGHRS, CDR2 YFSETQ. As DNA, the CDR3 is TGCGCCAGCCGCCTTCTAGCGGGAGGTTCGGGGGAGCAGTACTTC. Its translation: CASRLLAGGSGEQYF.

The chain joins TRBV29-1 to TRBJ2-7; 8 bases map to TRBD1. The CDR3 has 13 amino acids. V was clipped by 6 bases and J by 3 bases; unmatched bases: 7. Germline CDR1 and CDR2: SQVTM and ANQGSEA. CDR3 sequence reads: CSVSGTGGYEQYF. CDR3 in DNA: TGCAGCGTATCCGGGACAGGAGGCTACGAGCAGTACTTC.

The chain combines TRBV2 with TRBJ1-2, with D perhaps TRBD1 (6 bases). The V end lost 8 bases, the J end lost 0 bases, and 10 bases lay between the germline ends. The CDR3 extends over 13 amino acids. The germline V gene encodes CDR1 SNHLY and CDR2 FYNNEI. The CDR3 DNA follows: TGTGCCAGCGAAACAGGGACTAACTATGGCTACACCTTC. Encoded protein: CASETGTNYGYTF.

The rearrangement links TRBV6-6 to TRBJ1-2; perhaps TRBD1 as D (6 bases). The V end was cut by 8 bases, the J end by 4 bases, with 23 bases between. This CDR3 has 16 residues. The germline gives CDR1 MNHNY, CDR2 SVGAGI (reference sequence). CDR3 sequence reads: CASVFEYRVNSYGYTF. CDR3 in DNA: TGTGCCAGCGTTTTCGAGTACAGGGTAAATAGCTATGGCTACACCTTC.

The CDR3 loop reads CAWSVGGGDGYTF. In DNA, the CDR3 is TGTGCCTGGAGTGTAGGAGGGGGCGATGGCTACACCTTC. The gene calls are TRBV30 and TRBJ1-2; TRBD1 matches 7 bases. J gave up 6 bases and V 0 bases, and 4 bases lay outside the gene matches. CDR1 GTSNPN and CDR2 SVGIG come from the germline V gene (reference sequence). This CDR3 contains 13 residues.

In this sample, this clone turned up a few times. V gene TRBV30 combines with J gene TRBJ1-4, with D possibly TRBD1 on 6 matching bases. This CDR3 is 13 amino acids long. V was shortened by 1 base and J by 7 bases, with 10 bases between the two germline ends. Per the germline V gene, CDR1 is GTSNPN and CDR2 is SVGIG (reference sequence). The CDR3 protein is CAWSDRVGEKLFF. The DNA for the CDR3 is TGTGCCTGGAGTGACAGGGTGGGTGAAAAACTGTTTTTT. The full variable domain, in which reference TRBV30 and TRBJ1-4 provide the parts outside the CDR3, is SQTIHQWPATLVQPVGSPLSLECTVEGTSNPNLYWYRQAAGRGLQLLFYSVGIGQISSEVPQNLSASRPQDRQFILSSKKLLLSDSGFYLCAWSDRVGEKLFFGSGTQLSVL.

This chain links TRBV5-1 with TRBJ1-5; TRBD1 matches 8 bases. Germline V gives CDR1 SGHRS, CDR2 YFSETQ. This CDR3 has 13 residues. Trimming at V came to 4 bases and at J to 7 bases, leaving 4 bases not matched to a gene. The CDR3 DNA sequence: TGCGCCAGCAGCCTAGACAGGGGACAGCCCCAGCATTTT. It encodes CASSLDRGQPQHF.

The chain recombines TRBV19 with TRBJ2-7; 9 bases match TRBD1. The length of the CDR3 is 13 residues. V dropped 6 bases and J dropped 4; count of bases not matched to a gene: 4. The germline V gene encodes CDR1 LNHDA and CDR2 SQIVND (reference sequence). The CDR3 nucleotides are TGTGCCAGTAGCTCGGACAGGGGTTACGAGCAGTACTTC. Encoded protein: CASSSDRGYEQYF.

This chain uses TRBV7-9 with TRBJ1-6; D gene uncertain. CDR1 is SEHNR and CDR2 is FQNEAQ in the germline V gene (reference sequence). This CDR3 is 13 amino acids long. Trimming cost V 10 bases and J 0 bases, with 7 bases left between them. CDR3 protein: CATRSSYNSPLHF. The CDR3 DNA follows: TGTGCCACCAGGAGCTCCTATAATTCACCCCTCCACTTT.